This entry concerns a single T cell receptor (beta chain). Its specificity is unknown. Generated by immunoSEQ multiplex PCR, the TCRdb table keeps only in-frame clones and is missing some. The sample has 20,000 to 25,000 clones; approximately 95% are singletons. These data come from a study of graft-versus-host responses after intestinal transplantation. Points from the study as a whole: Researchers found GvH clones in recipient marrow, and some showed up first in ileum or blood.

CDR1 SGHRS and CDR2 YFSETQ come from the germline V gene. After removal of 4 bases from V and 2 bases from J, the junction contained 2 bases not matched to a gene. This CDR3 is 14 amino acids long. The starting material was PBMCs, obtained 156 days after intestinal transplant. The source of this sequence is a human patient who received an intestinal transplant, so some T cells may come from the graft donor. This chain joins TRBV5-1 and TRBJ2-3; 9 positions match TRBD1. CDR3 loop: CASSRDRVTDTQYF. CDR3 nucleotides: TGCGCCAGCAGCAGGGACAGGGTCACAGATACGCAGTATTTT.